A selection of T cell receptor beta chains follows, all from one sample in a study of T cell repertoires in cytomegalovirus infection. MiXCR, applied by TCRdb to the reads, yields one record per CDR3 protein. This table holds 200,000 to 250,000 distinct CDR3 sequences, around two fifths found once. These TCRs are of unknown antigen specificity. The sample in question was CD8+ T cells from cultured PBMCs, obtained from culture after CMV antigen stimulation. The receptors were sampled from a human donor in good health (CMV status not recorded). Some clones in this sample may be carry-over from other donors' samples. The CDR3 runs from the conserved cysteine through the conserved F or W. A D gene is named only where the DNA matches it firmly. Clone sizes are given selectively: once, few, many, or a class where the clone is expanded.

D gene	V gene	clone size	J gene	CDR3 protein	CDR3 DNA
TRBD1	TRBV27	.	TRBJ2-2	CASSSRTGGEWVPGELFF	TGTGCCAGCAGTTCCCGGACAGGGGGCGAATGGGTGCCCGGGGAGCTGTTTTTT
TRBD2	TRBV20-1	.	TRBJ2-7	CSASGWSSGIDEQHF	TGCAGTGCTAGTGGCTGGTCTAGCGGGATAGACGAGCAGCACTTC
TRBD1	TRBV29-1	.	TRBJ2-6	CSPTGGRLGGANVLTF	TGCAGCCCGACAGGGGGAAGGCTGGGTGGGGCCAACGTCCTGACTTTC
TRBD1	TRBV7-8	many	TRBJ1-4	CASSTGTGKQRTNEKLFF	TGTGCCAGCAGCACCGGGACAGGCAAACAGCGAACTAATGAAAAACTGTTTTTT
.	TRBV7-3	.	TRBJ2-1	CASSPVPSSYNEQFF	TGTGCCAGCAGCCCGGTCCCGAGCTCCTACAATGAGCAGTTCTTC
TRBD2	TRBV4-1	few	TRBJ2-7	CASSLRGIDYEQYF	TGCGCCAGCAGCCTGCGGGGGATCGACTACGAGCAGTACTTC
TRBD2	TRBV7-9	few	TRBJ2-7	CASSLGTRADEQYF	TGTGCCAGCAGCTTAGGGACTAGGGCGGACGAGCAGTACTTC
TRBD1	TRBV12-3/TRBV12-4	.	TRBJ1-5	CASSQGTVNQPQHF	TGTGCCAGCAGCCAGGGGACAGTCAATCAGCCCCAGCATTTT
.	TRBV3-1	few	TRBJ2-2	CASSQDPHREGVGELFF	TGTGCCAGCAGCCAAGATCCGCACAGGGAAGGAGTCGGGGAGCTGTTTTTT
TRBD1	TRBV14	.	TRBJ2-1	CASSQDWLGTAYNEQFF	TGTGCCAGCAGCCAAGATTGGTTGGGGACAGCTTACAATGAGCAGTTCTTC
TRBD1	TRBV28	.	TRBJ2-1	CASSSDRGRSPYNEQFF	TGTGCCAGCAGTTCGGACAGGGGACGAAGCCCCTACAATGAGCAGTTCTTC
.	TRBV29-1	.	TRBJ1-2	CSVSGWPNYGYTF	TGCAGCGTCTCAGGGTGGCCTAACTATGGCTACACCTTC
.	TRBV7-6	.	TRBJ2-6	CASSPRDSGANVLTF	TGTGCCAGCAGCCCCAGGGACTCTGGGGCCAACGTCCTGACTTTC
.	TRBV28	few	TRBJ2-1	CASTRRGRGPNSYNEQFF	TGTGCCAGCACCCGAAGGGGCAGGGGACCTAACTCCTACAATGAGCAGTTCTTC
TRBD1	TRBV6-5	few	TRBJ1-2	CASSSYQFETGLRLNYGYTF	TGTGCCAGCAGTTCTTACCAATTTGAGACAGGGCTGAGGTTAAACTATGGCTACACCTTC
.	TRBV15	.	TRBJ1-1	CATSGDRSAHTEAFF	TGTGCCACCAGCGGAGACAGATCCGCTCACACTGAAGCTTTCTTT
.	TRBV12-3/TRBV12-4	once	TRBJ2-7	CASSFNGVVYPQYF	TGTGCCAGCAGTTTTAACGGGGTGGTCTATCCGCAGTACTTC
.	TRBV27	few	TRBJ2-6	CASSLFPASSGANVLTF	TGTGCCAGCAGTTTATTCCCGGCCAGCTCTGGGGCCAACGTCCTGACTTTC
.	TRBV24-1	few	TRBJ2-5	CATSDVTLEETQYF	TGTGCAACCAGTGATGTGACATTGGAAGAGACCCAGTACTTC
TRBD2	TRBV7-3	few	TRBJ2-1	CASSPIAGGFNNEQFF	TGTGCCAGCAGCCCAATAGCGGGGGGATTTAACAATGAGCAGTTCTTC
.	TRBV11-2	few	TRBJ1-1	CASSLFAPIGEMNTEAFF	TGTGCCAGCAGCTTATTTGCCCCGATCGGGGAAATGAACACTGAAGCTTTCTTT
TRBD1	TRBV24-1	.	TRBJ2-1	CATSDKGDRGPIYNEQFF	TGTGCCACCAGTGACAAAGGGGACAGGGGGCCCATATACAATGAGCAGTTCTTC
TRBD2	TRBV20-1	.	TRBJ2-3	CSARPGLAGASQYF	TGCAGTGCTAGGCCGGGACTAGCGGGGGCCTCGCAGTATTTT
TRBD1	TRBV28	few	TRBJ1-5	CASSSSSTRGNQPQHF	TGTGCCAGCAGTTCCTCAAGCACCAGGGGGAATCAGCCCCAGCATTTT
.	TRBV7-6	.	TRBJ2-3	CASSPQTKGTDTQYF	TGTGCCAGCAGCCCCCAAACCAAAGGGACAGATACGCAGTATTTT
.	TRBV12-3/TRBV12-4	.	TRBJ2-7	CASSLFLGSYEQYF	TGTGCCAGCAGTTTATTTCTAGGGTCCTACGAGCAGTACTTC
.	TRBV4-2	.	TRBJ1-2	CASSQDFPDGGYTF	TGTGCCAGCAGCCAAGATTTCCCGGACGGGGGCTACACCTTC
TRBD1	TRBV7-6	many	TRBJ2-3	CASSLGTGTGDTQYF	TGTGCCAGCAGCTTAGGGACAGGGACCGGAGATACGCAGTATTTT
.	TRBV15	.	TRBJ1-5	CATSGAGNQPQHF	TGTGCCACCAGCGGGGCGGGCAATCAGCCCCAGCATTTT
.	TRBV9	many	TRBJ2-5	CASSVTGKVGKTQYF	TGTGCCAGCAGCGTAACAGGGAAGGTGGGAAAGACCCAGTACTTC
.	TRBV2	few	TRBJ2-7	CASSEGAGMVEQYF	TGTGCCAGCAGTGAAGGCGCAGGCATGGTGGAGCAGTACTTC
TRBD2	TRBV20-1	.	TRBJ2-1	CSATLKGLAAYNEQFF	TGCAGTGCTACATTAAAGGGACTAGCAGCCTACAATGAGCAGTTCTTC
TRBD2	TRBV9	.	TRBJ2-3	CASSVEGLVFRADTQYF	TGTGCCAGCAGCGTAGAGGGACTAGTGTTTAGGGCAGATACGCAGTATTTT
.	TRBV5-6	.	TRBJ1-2	CASSLTQTAPEYGYTF	TGTGCCAGCAGCTTGACCCAGACAGCTCCTGAGTATGGCTACACCTTC
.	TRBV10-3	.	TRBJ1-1	CAISESQGPTEAFF	TGTGCCATCAGTGAGTCCCAGGGGCCCACTGAAGCTTTCTTT
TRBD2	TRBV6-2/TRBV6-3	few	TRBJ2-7	CASSGTNSGRVFAEQYF	TGTGCCAGCAGTGGTACGAATAGCGGGAGAGTTTTTGCCGAGCAGTACTTC
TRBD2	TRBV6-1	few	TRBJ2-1	CASGGLAYEQFF	TGTGCCAGCGGGGGACTAGCTTATGAGCAGTTCTTC
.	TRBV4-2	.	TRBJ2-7	CASSRTSGVSHEQYF	TGTGCCAGCAGCCGGACGTCGGGGGTAAGCCACGAGCAGTACTTC
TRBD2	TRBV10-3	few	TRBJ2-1	CAIRGTSGPSNEQFF	TGTGCCATCAGGGGGACTAGCGGGCCCTCCAATGAGCAGTTCTTC
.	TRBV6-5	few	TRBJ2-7	CASLRDGIYEQYF	TGTGCCAGCCTCCGCGACGGAATCTACGAGCAGTACTTC
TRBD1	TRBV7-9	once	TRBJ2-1	CASSYETGGRRQFF	TGTGCCAGCAGCTACGAGACAGGGGGTCGTCGGCAGTTCTTC
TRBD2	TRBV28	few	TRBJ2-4	CASSLLVAGDGVKNIQYF	TGTGCCAGCAGTTTATTGGTAGCGGGAGATGGGGTCAAAAACATTCAGTACTTC
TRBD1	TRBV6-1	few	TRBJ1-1	CASSTKPGQGGRGTEAFF	TGTGCCAGCAGTACCAAACCGGGACAGGGGGGTCGAGGCACTGAAGCTTTCTTT
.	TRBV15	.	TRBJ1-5	CATSRDSTDNPDQPQHF	TGTGCCACCAGCAGAGATTCGACAGACAACCCCGATCAGCCCCAGCATTTT
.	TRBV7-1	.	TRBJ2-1	CASSSPGVHHGEQFF	TGTGCCAGCAGCTCCCCCGGGGTCCACCACGGTGAGCAGTTCTTC
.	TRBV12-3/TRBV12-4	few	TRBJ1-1	CASSYPTQLRGAEAFF	TGTGCCAGCAGTTACCCGACGCAATTGCGGGGGGCTGAAGCTTTCTTT
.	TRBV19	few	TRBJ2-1	CASSIPLRRLTYNEQFF	TGTGCCAGTAGTATACCCCTCCGGCGACTGACGTACAATGAGCAGTTCTTC
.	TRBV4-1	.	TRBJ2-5	CASSLKGAGGETQYF	TGCGCCAGCAGCCTCAAAGGGGCCGGAGGGGAGACCCAGTACTTC
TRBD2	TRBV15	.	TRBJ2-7	CATSRDLAGGYEQYF	TGTGCCACCAGCAGAGATCTAGCGGGAGGTTACGAGCAGTACTTC
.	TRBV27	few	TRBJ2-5	CASMEGAEETQYF	TGTGCCAGCATGGAAGGGGCCGAAGAGACCCAGTACTTC
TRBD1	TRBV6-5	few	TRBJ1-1	CASSLQTGWGTNTEAFF	TGTGCCAGCAGTTTACAGACAGGGTGGGGGACGAACACTGAAGCTTTCTTT
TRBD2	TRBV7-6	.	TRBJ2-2	CASSLSSGGASGELFF	TGTGCCAGCAGCTTAAGTAGCGGGGGGGCGTCCGGGGAGCTGTTTTTT
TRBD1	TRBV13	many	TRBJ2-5	CASSLGRGLETQYF	TGTGCCAGCAGCTTGGGCAGGGGGCTAGAGACCCAGTACTTC
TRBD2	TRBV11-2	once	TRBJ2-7	CASSLWTSEIYEQYF	TGTGCCAGCAGCCTTTGGACTAGCGAGATCTACGAGCAGTACTTC
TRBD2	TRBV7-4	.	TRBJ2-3	CASSSPVRLAEPGTQYF	TGTGCCAGCAGCTCACCTGTCCGACTAGCGGAGCCCGGTACGCAGTATTTT
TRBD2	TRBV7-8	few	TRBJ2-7	CASSVRVREATYEQYF	TGTGCCAGCAGCGTTCGTGTGCGGGAGGCGACCTACGAGCAGTACTTC
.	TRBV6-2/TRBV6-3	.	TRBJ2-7	CASSPSWVGEQYF	TGTGCCAGCAGTCCCTCTTGGGTGGGCGAGCAGTACTTC
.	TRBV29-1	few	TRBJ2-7	CSVSSTGRVYEQYF	TGCAGCGTGAGCTCGACAGGACGGGTATACGAGCAGTACTTC
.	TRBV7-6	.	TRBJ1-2	CASSEESVSDGYTF	TGTGCCAGCAGCGAGGAGTCAGTTTCCGATGGCTACACCTTC